The rows below give T cell receptor beta chains drawn from one sample of a study of blood T cell repertoires in COVID-19. Generated by immunoSEQ multiplex PCR, the TCRdb table keeps only in-frame clones and is missing some. The sample holds around 150,000 clones; roughly 90% are singletons and the top ten take 15% to 20%. Sample: peripheral blood. All receptors come from a man aged 55 to 70 with active or convalescent COVID-19. The CDR3 runs from the conserved cysteine through the conserved F or W. D genes are given only for firm matches. Clone size is stated in some rows and not others, as once, few, many or a class when expanded.

d_call	v_call	clone_size	j_call	cdr3_aa	cdr3_nt
-	TRBV9	-	TRBJ1-6	CASSDSQGPLSNSPLHF	TGTGCCAGCAGCGATTCGCAGGGCCCCCTTAGTAATTCACCCCTCCACTTT
TRBD1	TRBV10-3	-	TRBJ2-2	CAISESLGQGIGTGELFF	TGTGCCATCAGTGAGTCTTTGGGACAGGGTATCGGTACCGGGGAGCTGTTTTTT
-	TRBV2	-	TRBJ1-1	CASSEVQGTEAFF	TGTGCCAGCAGTGAGGTGCAGGGGACTGAAGCTTTCTTT
-	TRBV11-2	-	TRBJ1-5	CASSFDGGNQPQHF	TGTGCCAGCAGCTTTGACGGGGGCAATCAGCCCCAGCATTTT
TRBD2	TRBV7-9	-	TRBJ2-5	CASSLAGLAGGETQYF	TGTGCCAGCAGCTTAGCCGGACTAGCGGGAGGGGAGACCCAGTACTTC
TRBD1	TRBV7-2	-	TRBJ1-2	CASSYDRGDYGYTF	TGTGCCAGCAGCTACGACAGGGGCGACTATGGCTACACCTTC
TRBD2	TRBV5-4	-	TRBJ2-3	CASSPIGLATDTQYF	TGTGCCAGCAGCCCCATAGGACTAGCAACAGATACGCAGTATTTT
-	TRBV2	-	TRBJ1-1	CASSDTTAWNTEAFF	TGTGCCAGCAGTGATACGACAGCCTGGAACACTGAAGCTTTCTTT
-	TRBV28	-	TRBJ1-5	CASSLGGRQPQHF	TGTGCCAGCAGTTTGGGCGGGCGCCAGCCCCAGCATTTT
-	TRBV6-5	-	TRBJ1-5	CASSYSFRFNQPQHF	TGTGCCAGCAGTTACTCCTTCAGGTTTAATCAGCCCCAGCATTTT
TRBD1	TRBV7-8	-	TRBJ2-3	CASSPGQVSSSYF	TGTGCCAGCAGCCCGGGACAGGTTTCTAGCTCGTATTTT
-	TRBV7-8	-	TRBJ2-7	CASSPPGDEQYF	TGTGCCAGCAGCCCTCCGGGGGACGAGCAGTACTTC
-	TRBV9	-	TRBJ2-1	CASSVGSSSYNEQFF	TGTGCCAGCAGCGTGGGCTCGAGCTCCTACAATGAGCAGTTCTTC
TRBD2	TRBV4-1	once	TRBJ2-3	CASSQDGSGGSTDTQYF	TGCGCCAGCAGCCAAGATGGTAGCGGGGGAAGCACAGATACGCAGTATTTT
-	TRBV7-2	-	TRBJ1-3	CASSLGEWISSSGNTIYF	TGTGCCAGCAGCTTAGGGGAGTGGATTTCGAGCTCTGGAAACACCATATATTTT
-	TRBV6-5	-	TRBJ1-3	CASSLDRSGNTIYF	TGTGCCAGCAGTTTAGACAGATCTGGAAACACCATATATTTT
-	TRBV30	few	TRBJ1-6	CAWSKKRGGYNSPLHF	TGTGCCTGGAGTAAGAAGAGAGGGGGCTATAATTCACCCCTCCACTTT
TRBD1	TRBV6-6	-	TRBJ1-1	CASSPSLRQGNTEAFF	TGTGCCAGCAGTCCTAGCCTTCGACAGGGAAACACTGAAGCTTTCTTT
TRBD1	TRBV28	-	TRBJ1-1	CASSKPGGTEAFF	TGTGCCAGCAGCAAACCAGGGGGCACTGAAGCTTTCTTT
-	TRBV10-1	-	TRBJ2-7	CASTPRVAGEQYF	TGCGCCAGCACCCCACGGGTGGCGGGGGAGCAGTACTTC